The TCR beta chain described here comes from a study of blood T cells in healthy people across ages. V trimming: 4 bases; J trimming: 4 bases; junction bases outside the gene matches: 12. Germline V gives CDR1 DFQATT, CDR2 SNEGSKA (reference sequence). This CDR3 has 16 amino acids. A second about 7 to 11 cycle PCR used barcoded and J-beta primers. A single record per CDR3 protein comes from TCRdb applying MiXCR to the 5' RACE reads. The sample contains 500,000 to 650,000 distinct CDR3 sequences, 27% of which appear only once. The same data also contributed to another study, on T cells of mothers and their children. That report notes: Mothers yielded over 8.5 million CDR3 reads, children about 2.8 million each. For related and unrelated pairs alike, thymic selection shapes TCR recombination output similarly.

The sequence was obtained from a boy between 2 and 10 years old in good health. This chain joins TRBV20-1 and TRBJ2-7; TRBD2 matches 11 bases. Sequenced: blood. The DNA for the CDR3 is TGCAGTGCTACGGGCCTAGCGGGGGGCGAGTGGTACGAGCAGTACTTC. This sequence encodes CSATGLAGGEWYEQYF.